This TCR beta chain was sequenced during a study of cytomegalovirus exposure and HLA in healthy donors. Healthy individuals who donated bone marrow served as the donors. Study findings and constraints: Several of the most significant clusters appeared, in a later analysis, to be linked to common viral pathogens. Some V segments, TRBV6-2 and TRBV6-3 among them, were indistinguishable and were therefore excluded.

The CDR3 totals 14 residues. Trimming removed 4 bases at V and 1 base at J, with 8 bases between. Germline V CDR1 and CDR2: SGHTA, FQGNSA. As to this clone: The antigen remains unidentified.

The PCR had 60 Vbeta and 13 Jbeta primers. Profiling relied on immunoSEQ multiplex PCR, and the TCRdb table lists in-frame clones only, not all of them. The table shows tens of thousands of clones, with 65% to 85% occurring only once. Material: PBMCs. The TCR originated in a man in his 70s in good health and CMV-seronegative. The V call is TRBV7-2, the J call TRBJ1-3; TRBD1 is a possible D gene (6 bases). The CDR3 here is CASSSGQSGNTIYF. For the CDR3, the DNA is TGTGCCAGCAGCTCCGGACAGTCTGGAAACACCATATATTTT.